The 17 T cell receptor beta chains below all came from one sample that was sequenced in a study of pediatric ulcerative colitis. Only in-frame clones appear in the TCRdb table, and some are missing; sequencing was by immunoSEQ multiplex PCR. The data show approximately 32,000 clones, almost 85% seen once. Sequencing was carried out using blood. The receptors originated from a boy aged 10-17 years with severe ulcerative colitis.

This clone was detected only once. The V and J genes are TRBV5-1 and TRBJ2-3; 9 nucleotides line up with TRBD1. The CDR3 has 15 amino acids. The V gene's germline CDR1 is SGHRS and CDR2 YFSETQ. V lost 4 bases and J lost 11; bases outside the gene matches: 14. CDR3 bases: TGCGCCAGCAGCCTAAGACAGGGGGGGCCGGTGGAGCAGTATTTT. Residues: CASSLRQGGPVEQYF.

The chain is built from TRBV29-1 and TRBJ1-1; weak D call: TRBD1 (5 bases). Looked up from germline, CDR1 is SQVTM and CDR2 is ANQGSEA. V was shortened by 6 bases and J by 4 bases, with 18 bases between the two germline ends. The CDR3 is 14 amino acids. The CDR3 nucleotides read TGCAGCGTCGAGGCTCGACAGTCGGGCACTGAAGCTTTCTTT. Protein product: CSVEARQSGTEAFF.

This sequence joins TRBV7-3 and TRBJ2-3; no definite D call. V was shortened by 1 base and J by 1 base, with 6 bases between the two germline ends. The germline gives CDR1 SGHTA, CDR2 FQGTGA. The CDR3 runs 14 residues. The CDR3 protein is CASSLSTGTDTQYF. CDR3 nucleotide sequence: TGTGCCAGCAGCTTAAGTACAGGCACAGATACGCAGTATTTT.

This clone was counted a few times. V and J are TRBV9 and TRBJ1-2; TRBD1 is a possible D gene (5 bases). Germline assignment: CDR1 SGDLS and CDR2 YYNGEE. With 5 bases removed from V and 4 bases from J, the gap between germline ends came to 18 bases. This CDR3 has 15 amino acids. CDR3 in amino acids: CASSSPGRGIYGYTF. The DNA for the CDR3 is TGTGCCAGCAGTTCCCCGGGACGGGGAATCTATGGCTACACCTTC.

The J gene is TRBJ2-2, the V gene TRBV9, with D tentatively TRBD1 (6 bases). Germline V CDR1 and CDR2: SGDLS, YYNGEE. Trimming removed 0 bases at V and 0 bases at J, with 6 bases between. This CDR3 comprises 15 residues. The CDR3 loop reads CASSVEGANTGELFF. As DNA, the CDR3 is TGTGCCAGCAGCGTAGAGGGGGCGAACACCGGGGAGCTGTTTTTT.

This clone was detected only once. CDR3 amino acids: CASREQGKYDEQYF. Written as DNA, the CDR3 is TGTGCCAGCAGGGAACAGGGGAAGTACGACGAGCAGTACTTC. The V call is TRBV2, the J call TRBJ2-7; TRBD1 agrees at 7 bases. CDR1 and CDR2 from the germline V gene are SNHLY and FYNNEI. The CDR3 covers 14 residues. J gave up 5 bases and V 6 bases, and 10 bases lay outside the gene matches.

There are a few counts of this clone. This rearrangement joins TRBV11-3 to TRBJ1-1, with D unclear. Germline CDR1 is SGHNT and CDR2 is YENEEA. The CDR3 loop spans 12 amino acids. The V and J ends lost 5 bases and 1 base respectively, with 5 bases between them. The CDR3 reads CASSGRNTEAFF. DNA for the CDR3: TGTGCCAGCAGCGGCAGGAACACTGAAGCTTTCTTT. Based on the CDR3 plus reference TRBV11-3 and TRBJ1-1, the full variable domain is EAGVVQSPRYKIIEKKQPVAFWCNPISGHNTLYWYLQNLGQGPELLIRYENEEAVDDSQLPKDRFSAERLKGVDSTLKIQPAELGDSAVYLCASSGRNTEAFFGQGTRLTVV.

This chain links TRBV6-1 with TRBJ1-4; D might be TRBD1 (5 bases). CDR1 MNHNS and CDR2 SASEGT come from the germline V gene. The V gene lost 2 bases and the J gene lost 0 bases, with 16 bases spanning the gap. The CDR3 extends over 18 amino acids. The CDR3 here is CASSELRGFSATNEKLFF. CDR3 DNA: TGTGCCAGCAGTGAACTCCGGGGCTTTTCGGCAACTAATGAAAAACTGTTTTTT.

This clone was observed a single time. The rearrangement joins TRBV5-1 to TRBJ1-2; tentatively, D is TRBD1 (5 bases). V gave up 0 bases and J gave up 2 bases, with 8 bases separating them. Per the germline V gene, CDR1 is SGHRS and CDR2 is YFSETQ. This CDR3 spans 14 amino acids. For the CDR3, the DNA is TGCGCCAGCAGCTTGGAAGGGGCGAACTATGGCTACACCTTC. Translated, it gives CASSLEGANYGYTF. The full variable domain, in which reference TRBV5-1 and TRBJ1-2 provide the parts outside the CDR3, is KAGVTQTPRYLIKTRGQQVTLSCSPISGHRSVSWYQQTPGQGLQFLFEYFSETQRNKGNFPGRFSGRQFSNSRSEMNVSTLELGDSALYLCASSLEGANYGYTFGSGTRLTVV.

The rearrangement links TRBV5-1 to TRBJ2-7; D is undetermined. Germline V gene sequence: CDR1 SGHRS, CDR2 YFSETQ. Trimming left V 1 base short and J 6 bases short, with 5 bases between. This CDR3 spans 11 amino acids. The CDR3 sequence: CASSLTGEQYF. The CDR3 DNA reads TGCGCCAGCAGCTTGACGGGCGAGCAGTACTTC.

The chain employs TRBV2 and TRBJ1-2; D possibly corresponds to TRBD1 (5 bases). Trimming shortened V by 1 base and J by 2 bases, and 11 bases separated the two germline ends. The CDR3 spans 15 residues. The germline V gene has CDR1 SNHLY and CDR2 FYNNEI. DNA of the CDR3: TGTGCCAGCAGTGAAGTGGAGGGGAGAAACTATGGCTACACCTTC. This sequence encodes CASSEVEGRNYGYTF.

The chain has TRBV19 and TRBJ2-5; 7 bases line up with TRBD2. V lost 7 bases and J lost 3; bases outside the gene matches: 8. The length of the CDR3 is 14 residues. The germline CDR1 and CDR2 sequences are LNHDA and SQIVND (reference sequence). The CDR3 spells CASTPGGQKETQYF. The CDR3 DNA is TGTGCCAGTACCCCGGGAGGCCAGAAAGAGACCCAGTACTTC.

The J gene is TRBJ2-6, the V gene TRBV6-1; no clear D. CDR1 and CDR2 (germline): MNHNS, SASEGT. The CDR3 is 16 amino acids. Trimming stripped 0 bases from V and 4 bases from J, with 10 bases between. The CDR3, as DNA: TGTGCCAGCAGTGAAGCAAGAAGAATCGGGGCCAACGTCCTGACTTTC. Amino acid sequence: CASSEARRIGANVLTF.

The chain recombines TRBV2 with TRBJ1-2; no firm D call. V lost 1 base, J lost 2 bases, and 5 bases lay in between. Germline V gene lookup returns CDR1 SNHLY and CDR2 FYNNEI. The CDR3 is made up of 13 amino acids. CDR3 sequence: CASSEGKNYGYTF. CDR3 coding DNA: TGTGCCAGCAGTGAAGGGAAGAACTATGGCTACACCTTC.

This chain connects TRBV2 to TRBJ2-1; D is unresolved. Trimming removed 2 bases at V and 2 bases at J, with 4 bases between. The CDR3 extends over 13 amino acids. Germline V gene sequence: CDR1 SNHLY, CDR2 FYNNEI. The CDR3 DNA sequence: TGTGCCAGCAGTGAAAGCGCCTACAATGAGCAGTTCTTC. This gives the protein CASSESAYNEQFF.

The V gene is TRBV11-2, the J gene TRBJ2-7; D is uncertain. The CDR3 sequence is 12 residues long. Germline CDR1 SGHAT, CDR2 FQNNGV. V was trimmed by 1 base and J by 3 bases, leaving 4 bases between them. CDR3 sequence: CASSLAGYEQYF. CDR3 DNA: TGTGCCAGCAGCTTAGCGGGCTACGAGCAGTACTTC.

The chain employs TRBV2 and TRBJ1-1, with D hard to call. CDR3 length: 12 amino acids. The germline V gene encodes CDR1 SNHLY and CDR2 FYNNEI. The V gene lost 7 bases and the J gene lost 10 bases, with 16 bases spanning the gap. The CDR3 DNA reads as TGTGCCAGCACCACAGAGGTACGGAGAGCTTTCTTT. Protein: CASTTEVRRAFF.